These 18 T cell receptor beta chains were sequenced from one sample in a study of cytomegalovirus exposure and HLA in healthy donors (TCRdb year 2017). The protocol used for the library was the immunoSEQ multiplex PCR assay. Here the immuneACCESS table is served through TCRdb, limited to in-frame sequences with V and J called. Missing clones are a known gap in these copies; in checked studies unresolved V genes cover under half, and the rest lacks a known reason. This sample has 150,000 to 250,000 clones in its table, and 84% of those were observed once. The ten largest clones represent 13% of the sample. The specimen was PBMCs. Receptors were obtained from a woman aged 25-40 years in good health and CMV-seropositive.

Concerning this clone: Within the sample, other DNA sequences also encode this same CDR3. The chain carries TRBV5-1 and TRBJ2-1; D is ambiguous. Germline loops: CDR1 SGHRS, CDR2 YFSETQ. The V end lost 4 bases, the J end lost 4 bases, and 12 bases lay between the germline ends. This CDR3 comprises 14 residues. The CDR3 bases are TGCGCCAGCAGCCTTGGGCAGTCATACAATGAGCAGTTCTTC. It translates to CASSLGQSYNEQFF. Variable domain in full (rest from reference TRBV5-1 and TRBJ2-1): KAGVTQTPRYLIKTRGQQVTLSCSPISGHRSVSWYQQTPGQGLQFLFEYFSETQRNKGNFPGRFSGRQFSNSRSEMNVSTLELGDSALYLCASSLGQSYNEQFFGPGTRLTVL.

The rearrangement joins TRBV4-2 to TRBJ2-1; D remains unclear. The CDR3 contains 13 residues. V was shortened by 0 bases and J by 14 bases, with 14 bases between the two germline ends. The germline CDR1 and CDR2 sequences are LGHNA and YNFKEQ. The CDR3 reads CASSQDLATREFF. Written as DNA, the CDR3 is TGTGCCAGCAGCCAAGATCTGGCTACCCGGGAGTTCTTC.

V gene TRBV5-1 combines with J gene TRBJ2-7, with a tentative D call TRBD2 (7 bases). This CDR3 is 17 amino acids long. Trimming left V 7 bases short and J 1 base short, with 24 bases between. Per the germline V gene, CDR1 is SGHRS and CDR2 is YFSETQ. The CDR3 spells CASRRTERGGASYEQYF. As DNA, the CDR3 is TGCGCCAGCCGGCGGACAGAAAGGGGGGGAGCATCCTACGAGCAGTACTTC.

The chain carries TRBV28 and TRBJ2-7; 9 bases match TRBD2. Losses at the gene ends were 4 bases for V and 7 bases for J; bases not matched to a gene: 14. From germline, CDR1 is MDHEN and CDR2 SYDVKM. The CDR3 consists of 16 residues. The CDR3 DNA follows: TGTGCCAGCAGTTCTTTCTCGACTAGCGGTGGTGTGGAGCAGTACTTC. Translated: CASSSFSTSGGVEQYF.

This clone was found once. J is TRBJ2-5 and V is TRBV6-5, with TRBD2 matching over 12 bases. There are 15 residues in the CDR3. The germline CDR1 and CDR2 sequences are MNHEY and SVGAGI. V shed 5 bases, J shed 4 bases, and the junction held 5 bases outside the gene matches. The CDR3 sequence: CASSALAGGPETQYF. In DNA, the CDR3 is TGTGCCAGCAGTGCTCTAGCGGGAGGGCCAGAGACCCAGTACTTC.

This CDR3 reads CAWSRGATYGYTF. As DNA, the CDR3 is TGTGCCTGGAGTCGGGGGGCCACCTATGGCTACACCTTC. The chain carries TRBV30 and TRBJ1-2, with a tentative D call TRBD1 (6 bases). CDR3 length equals 13 residues. Trimming removed 2 bases from V and 4 bases from J, with 11 bases in between. CDR1 is GTSNPN, CDR2 SVGIG, per germline (reference sequence). The full variable domain, in which reference TRBV30 and TRBJ1-2 provide the parts outside the CDR3, is SQTIHQWPATLVQPVGSPLSLECTVEGTSNPNLYWYRQAAGRGLQLLFYSVGIGQISSEVPQNLSASRPQDRQFILSSKKLLLSDSGFYLCAWSRGATYGYTFGSGTRLTVV.

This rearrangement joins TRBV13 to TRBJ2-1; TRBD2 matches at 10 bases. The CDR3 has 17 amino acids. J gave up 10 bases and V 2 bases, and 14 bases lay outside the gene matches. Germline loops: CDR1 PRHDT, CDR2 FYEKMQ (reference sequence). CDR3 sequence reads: CASSLRLGTSVGEEQFF. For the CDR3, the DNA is TGTGCCAGCAGCTTACGATTGGGGACTAGCGTGGGAGAGGAGCAGTTCTTC.

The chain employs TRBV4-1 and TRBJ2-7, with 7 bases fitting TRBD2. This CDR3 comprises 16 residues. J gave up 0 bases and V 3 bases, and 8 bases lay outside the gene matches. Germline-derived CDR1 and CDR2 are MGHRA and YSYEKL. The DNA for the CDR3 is TGCGCCAGCAGCCAGCGGCTGCTAGCGGCCTCCTACGAGCAGTACTTC. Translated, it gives CASSQRLLAASYEQYF.

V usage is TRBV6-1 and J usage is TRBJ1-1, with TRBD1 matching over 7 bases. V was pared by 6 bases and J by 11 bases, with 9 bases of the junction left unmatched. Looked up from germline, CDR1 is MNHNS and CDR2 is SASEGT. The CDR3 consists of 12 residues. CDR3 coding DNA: TGTGCCAGCAGCCAAGGGACAGCATTTGCTTTCTTT. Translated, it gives CASSQGTAFAFF.

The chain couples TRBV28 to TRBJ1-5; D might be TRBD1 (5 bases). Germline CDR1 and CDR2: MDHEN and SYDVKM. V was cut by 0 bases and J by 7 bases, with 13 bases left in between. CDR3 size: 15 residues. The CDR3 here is CASSLWGRANQPQHF. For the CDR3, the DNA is TGTGCCAGCAGTTTATGGGGCAGGGCTAACCAGCCCCAGCATTTT.

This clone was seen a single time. CDR3 loop: CASSVGVADRTDTQYF. The DNA for the CDR3 is TGTGCCAGCAGCGTAGGGGTAGCGGACCGCACAGATACGCAGTATTTT. The chain couples TRBV9 to TRBJ2-3, with D tentatively TRBD2 (6 bases). V was clipped by 0 bases and J by 1 base, with 12 bases between them. The CDR3 is 16 amino acids. Germline V gene lookup returns CDR1 SGDLS and CDR2 YYNGEE.

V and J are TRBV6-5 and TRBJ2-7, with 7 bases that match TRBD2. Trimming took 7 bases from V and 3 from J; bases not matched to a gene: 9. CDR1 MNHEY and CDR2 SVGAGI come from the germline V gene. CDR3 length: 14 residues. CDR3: CASKGVASGYEQYF. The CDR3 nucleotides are TGTGCCAGCAAAGGGGTGGCTAGCGGCTACGAGCAGTACTTC.

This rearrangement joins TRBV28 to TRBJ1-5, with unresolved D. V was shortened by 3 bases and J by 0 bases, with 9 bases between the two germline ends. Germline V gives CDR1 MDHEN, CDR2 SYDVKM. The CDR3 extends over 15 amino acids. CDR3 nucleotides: TGTGCCAGCAGTTTCAAGCCATATAGCAATCAGCCCCAGCATTTT. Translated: CASSFKPYSNQPQHF.

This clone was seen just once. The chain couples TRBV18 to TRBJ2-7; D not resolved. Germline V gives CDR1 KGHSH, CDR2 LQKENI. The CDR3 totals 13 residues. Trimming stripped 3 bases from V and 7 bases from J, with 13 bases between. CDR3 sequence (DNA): TGTGCCAGCTCACCTATCTGGGCGTTGGAGCAGTACTTC. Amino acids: CASSPIWALEQYF.

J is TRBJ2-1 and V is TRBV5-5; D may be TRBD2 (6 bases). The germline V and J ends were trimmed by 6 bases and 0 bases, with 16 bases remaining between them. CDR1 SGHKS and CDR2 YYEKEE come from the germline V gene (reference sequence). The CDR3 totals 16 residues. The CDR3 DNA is TGTGCCAGCAACATGGAGGGGACCCTCTCCTACAATGAGCAGTTCTTC. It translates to CASNMEGTLSYNEQFF.

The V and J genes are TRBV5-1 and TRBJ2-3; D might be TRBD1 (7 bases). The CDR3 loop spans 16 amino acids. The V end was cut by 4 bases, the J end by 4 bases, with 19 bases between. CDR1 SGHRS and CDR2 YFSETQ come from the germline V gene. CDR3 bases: TGCGCCAGCAGCGCGGGACAGCCAAGTACTTCAGATACGCAGTATTTT. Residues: CASSAGQPSTSDTQYF.

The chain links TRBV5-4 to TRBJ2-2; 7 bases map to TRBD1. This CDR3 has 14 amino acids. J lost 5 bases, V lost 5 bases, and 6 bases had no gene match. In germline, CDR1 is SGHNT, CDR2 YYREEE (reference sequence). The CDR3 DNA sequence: TGTGCCAGCAGGACTGTACAGGGGACCGGGGAGCTGTTTTTT. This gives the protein CASRTVQGTGELFF.

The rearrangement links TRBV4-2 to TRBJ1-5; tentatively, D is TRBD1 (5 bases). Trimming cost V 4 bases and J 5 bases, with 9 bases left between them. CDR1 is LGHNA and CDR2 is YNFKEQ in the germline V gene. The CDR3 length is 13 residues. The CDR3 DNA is TGTGCCAGCAGCCTTCTGGGGCATCAGCCCCAGCATTTT. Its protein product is CASSLLGHQPQHF.